This is a list of T cell receptor beta chains from one sample in a study of T cells after yellow fever vaccination. TCRdb itself ran the 5' RACE reads through MiXCR, one entry per CDR3 protein. This table has more than 200,000 distinct CDR3 sequences, roughly 3.5% appearing once. Sequencing used PBMCs, obtained 15 days after the yellow fever booster vaccination. All receptors derive from a man aged 18 to 30 who received the YFV17D yellow fever vaccine. CDR3s include the opening cysteine and the closing phenylalanine or tryptophan. A D gene is named only where the DNA matches it firmly. The size of a clone is reported for some rows only, either as once, few or many, or as a class for expanded clones.

v_call	clone_size	d_call	j_call	cdr3_nt	cdr3_aa
TRBV6-2/TRBV6-3	many	TRBD1	TRBJ2-6	TGTGCCATCCCTCGGACAGGGGGCTCTGGGGCCAACGTCCTGACTTTC	CAIPRTGGSGANVLTF
TRBV4-3	-	TRBD1	TRBJ1-1	TGCGCCAGCAGCCAACCAGGGGGAACGACTGAAGCTTTCTTT	CASSQPGGTTEAFF
TRBV29-1	many	TRBD1	TRBJ2-5	TGCAGCGTTACCGGGACAGCAGGGACCTACCAAGAGACCCAGTACTTC	CSVTGTAGTYQETQYF
TRBV7-8	-	TRBD1	TRBJ2-3	TGTGCCAGCAGCTCTGAGGGGGCCCCAGATACGCAGTATTTT	CASSSEGAPDTQYF
TRBV20-1	many	-	TRBJ2-7	TGCAGTGCTGCCCGAGGGTACGAGCAGTACTTC	CSAARGYEQYF
TRBV20-1	many	TRBD2	TRBJ2-3	TGCAGTGCTAGAACCCCGGGACTAGCGGGGGGGCCAGATACGCAGTATTTT	CSARTPGLAGGPDTQYF
TRBV5-1	many	TRBD1	TRBJ2-7	TGCGCCAGCAGGGGGACAGAATCCTACGAGCAGTACTTC	CASRGTESYEQYF
TRBV10-3	many	-	TRBJ1-5	TGTGCCATCAGGGCAGGGGTCAATCAGCCCCAGCATTTT	CAIRAGVNQPQHF
TRBV5-1	-	TRBD1	TRBJ1-6	TGCGCCAGCAGCTTGTGGGGACAGGGAATCGATTCACCCCTCCACTTT	CASSLWGQGIDSPLHF
TRBV7-9	many	TRBD1	TRBJ2-1	TGTGCCAGCAGCACGGACAGGGTGGGGAATGAGCAGTTCTTC	CASSTDRVGNEQFF
TRBV5-1	many	-	TRBJ2-1	TGCGCCAGCAGCTTGGCCGACTCTAACGGGCAGTTCTTC	CASSLADSNGQFF
TRBV7-3	many	-	TRBJ1-2	TGTGCCAGCAGCTTAAACCCCCTTGAAGGCTATGGCTACACCTTC	CASSLNPLEGYGYTF
TRBV6-2/TRBV6-3	-	-	TRBJ2-1	TGTGCCAGCAGCCCATGGAGCGGGCTCTCCTACATTGAGAAGTTCTTC	CASSPWSGLSYIEKFF
TRBV12-3/TRBV12-4	many	-	TRBJ1-1	TGTGCCAGCAGTTTCTCGGGGAAGAACGCTGAAGCTTTCTTT	CASSFSGKNAEAFF
TRBV9	many	-	TRBJ1-1	TGTGCCAGCAGCGTCGGCGGGCTCACGAACACTGAAGCTTTCTTT	CASSVGGLTNTEAFF
TRBV5-1	many	TRBD2	TRBJ2-3	TGCGCCAGCAGCTTGGAGGCTTCCCCGGGGGGAGATACGCAGTATTTT	CASSLEASPGGDTQYF
TRBV6-5	many	-	TRBJ1-1	TGTGCCAGCAGGCACCGACGAGGCCAAGCTTTCTTT	CASRHRRGQAFF
TRBV7-2	many	-	TRBJ2-1	TGTGCCAGCACCCCATCCAGCTCCGGTGAGCAGTTCTTC	CASTPSSSGEQFF
TRBV7-2	many	TRBD2	TRBJ2-1	TGTGCCAGCAGCTTACAGGCGGGGGGGCTTTACAATGAGCAGTTCTTC	CASSLQAGGLYNEQFF
TRBV7-8	many	TRBD1	TRBJ1-4	TGTGCCAGCAGCTTTATGGGACAGGGGATTGAAAAACTGTTTTTT	CASSFMGQGIEKLFF
TRBV29-1	many	-	TRBJ2-7	TGCAGCGTTGGATCGGATTACGAGCAGTACTTC	CSVGSDYEQYF
TRBV4-2	-	-	TRBJ2-2	TGTGCCAGCAGCCAAGATCGAGGGGGGAACACCGGGGAGCTGTTTTTT	CASSQDRGGNTGELFF
TRBV6-2/TRBV6-3	many	TRBD2	TRBJ2-1	TGTGCCAGCAGCGGGGGGGCCGAAAATGAGCAGTTCTTC	CASSGGAENEQFF